This entry lists 21 T cell receptor beta chains sequenced from one sample in a study of cytomegalovirus exposure and HLA in healthy donors (dated by TCRdb to 2016 to 2017). The method behind the library was the immunoSEQ multiplex PCR assay. Not all clones reach the TCRdb copy of this immuneACCESS table, which keeps in-frame sequences only. Checked studies attribute under half of the gap to unresolved V genes and leave the rest unexplained. The sample yields 130,000 to 150,000 clones; about nine tenths were counted once. Jointly, the top ten make up 5.5% to 7% of the sample. The sequenced sample consisted of PBMCs. Source of these receptors: a woman in her thirties in good health and CMV-seropositive.

V gene TRBV2 combines with J gene TRBJ1-5, with D perhaps TRBD1 (6 bases). Looked up from germline, CDR1 is SNHLY and CDR2 is FYNNEI. V shed 6 bases and J shed 8 bases, with 14 bases lying between them. This CDR3 contains 13 residues. CDR3 protein: CASSEHRAKPQHF. CDR3 DNA: TGTGCCAGCAGCGAACACAGGGCGAAGCCCCAGCATTTT.

The chain is built from TRBV10-1 and TRBJ1-1; a weak D match, TRBD1 (5 bases). Trimming took off 6 bases at V and 0 bases at J, with 8 bases between the two ends. Germline values: CDR1 WNHNN, CDR2 SYGVQD (reference sequence). The CDR3 consists of 13 residues. CDR3 coding DNA: TGCGCCAGCAGGGACAAACTGAACACTGAAGCTTTCTTT. It translates to CASRDKLNTEAFF.

The chain links TRBV4-1 to TRBJ2-1; possible D gene TRBD1, 6 bases. The germline V and J ends were trimmed by 0 bases and 8 bases, with 20 bases remaining between them. This CDR3 is built from 17 residues. Germline CDR1 and CDR2: MGHRA and YSYEKL. Here the CDR3 DNA reads TGCGCCAGCAGCCAAGATCACCCAGCAGGGGTTTCCGATGAGCAGTTCTTC. Protein product: CASSQDHPAGVSDEQFF.

The chain links TRBV4-1 to TRBJ2-6, with 8 bases that match TRBD1. In germline, CDR1 is MGHRA, CDR2 YSYEKL. The CDR3 totals 17 residues. V shed 4 bases, J shed 0 bases, and the junction held 5 bases outside the gene matches. The CDR3 is CASSLGQGNSGANVLTF. CDR3 in DNA: TGCGCCAGCAGCCTAGGACAGGGAAACTCTGGGGCCAACGTCCTGACTTTC.

This clone was seen only once. This chain connects TRBV14 to TRBJ2-5; a weak D match, TRBD1 (6 bases). CDR1 and CDR2 (germline): SGHDN, FVKESK. This CDR3 comprises 17 residues. V was shortened by 0 bases and J by 3 bases, with 17 bases between the two germline ends. CDR3: CASSQEGQSMVEETQYF. CDR3 DNA: TGTGCCAGCAGCCAAGAAGGACAGTCGATGGTGGAAGAGACCCAGTACTTC. Drawing the rest from reference TRBV14 and TRBJ2-5, the complete variable domain is EAGVTQFPSHSVIEKGQTVTLRCDPISGHDNLYWYRRVMGKEIKFLLHFVKESKQDESGMPNNRFLAERTGGTYSTLKVQPAELEDSGVYFCASSQEGQSMVEETQYFGPGTRLLVL.

The genes are TRBV13 and TRBJ1-1; 7 bases line up with TRBD1. CDR3 length: 16 amino acids. The V and J ends lost 1 base and 0 bases, in that order; junction bases with no gene match: 5. Germline CDR1 reads PRHDT; CDR2 reads FYEKMQ (reference sequence). The CDR3 region has the DNA TGTGCCAGCAGCTTAGAGAGGGGGCGCATGAACACTGAAGCTTTCTTT. Its protein product is CASSLERGRMNTEAFF.

This chain joins TRBV18 and TRBJ2-5, with D possibly being TRBD2 (5 bases). CDR3 size: 14 residues. The germline V and J ends were trimmed by 2 bases and 3 bases, with 10 bases remaining between them. Germline loops: CDR1 KGHSH, CDR2 LQKENI. CDR3: CASSPSLAEETQYF. Here the CDR3 DNA reads TGTGCCAGCTCACCAAGCCTAGCAGAAGAGACCCAGTACTTC.

This rearrangement joins TRBV5-4 to TRBJ2-1; D is uncertain. Trimming removed 0 bases from V and 6 bases from J, with 4 bases in between. CDR3 length: 12 amino acids. Germline loops: CDR1 SGHNT, CDR2 YYREEE (reference sequence). The chain's CDR3 is CASSLGGNEQFF. In DNA form, the CDR3 reads TGTGCCAGCAGCTTGGGAGGCAATGAGCAGTTCTTC.

V gene TRBV18 combines with J gene TRBJ2-7; D is perhaps TRBD2 (5 bases). The V end lost 5 bases, the J end lost 2 bases, and 7 bases lay between the germline ends. CDR1 is KGHSH, CDR2 LQKENI, per germline. The CDR3 is 12 residues long. The CDR3 loop is CASSSGAYEQYF. The CDR3 region has the DNA TGTGCCAGCTCATCCGGGGCCTACGAGCAGTACTTC. The full variable domain, in which reference TRBV18 and TRBJ2-7 provide the parts outside the CDR3, is NAGVMQNPRHLVRRRGQEARLRCSPMKGHSHVYWYRQLPEEGLKFMVYLQKENIIDESGMPKERFSAEFPKEGPSILRIQQVVRGDSAAYFCASSSGAYEQYFGPGTRLTVT.

The rearrangement joins TRBV27 to TRBJ2-7; 10 positions agree with TRBD2. This CDR3 is built from 15 residues. CDR1 is MNHEY, CDR2 SMNVEV, per germline (reference sequence). The V segment lost 6 bases and the J segment 4 bases; nucleotides outside the gene matches: 9. The DNA of the CDR3 is TGTGCCAGCAGAATAGCGGGGGGCCCCAAGTACGAGCAGTACTTC. It is translated as CASRIAGGPKYEQYF.

The chain uses TRBV11-1 and TRBJ2-4; the match to TRBD2 covers 7 bases. Germline lookup yields CDR1 SGHAT and CDR2 FQDESV (reference sequence). CDR3 size: 12 residues. The V segment lost 4 bases and the J segment 9 bases; nucleotides outside the gene matches: 3. The CDR3 region has the DNA TGTGCCAGCAGCTCGGGAGGAGGCATTCAGTACTTC. It encodes CASSSGGGIQYF.

J is TRBJ2-1 and V is TRBV7-6; 10 nucleotides align to TRBD1. The germline V gene encodes CDR1 SGHVS and CDR2 FNYEAQ. V dropped 0 bases and J dropped 7; count of bases not matched to a gene: 12. There are 18 residues in the CDR3. The CDR3 bases are TGTGCCAGCAGCTTAGCAGGTTTGCGACAGGGGGCCTTGAATGAGCAGTTCTTC. Translated, it gives CASSLAGLRQGALNEQFF.

The chain carries TRBV11-2 and TRBJ2-1; 7 positions match TRBD1. CDR1 and CDR2 from the germline V gene are SGHAT and FQNNGV. The CDR3 extends over 16 amino acids. Unmatched junction bases numbered 16, after V lost 6 bases and J lost 8 bases. CDR3 sequence reads: CASRTNRGPSFYEQFF. Here the CDR3 DNA reads TGTGCCAGCAGGACCAACAGGGGTCCATCGTTCTATGAGCAGTTCTTC.

The chain employs TRBV10-3 and TRBJ1-6, with a weak D call TRBD1 (6 bases). Trimming removed 5 bases at V and 7 bases at J, with 12 bases between. Looked up from germline, CDR1 is ENHRY and CDR2 is SYGVKD. CDR3 size: 14 residues. DNA of the CDR3: TGTGCCATCAGTCGGGACACAAGAAATTCACCCCTCCACTTT. Amino acid sequence: CAISRDTRNSPLHF.

This chain uses TRBV29-1 with TRBJ2-1; no definite D call. V was shortened by 2 bases and J by 9 bases, with 5 bases between the two germline ends. CDR3 length equals 10 residues. Germline values: CDR1 SQVTM, CDR2 ANQGSEA. The CDR3 reads CSVEWAEQFF. CDR3 nucleotides: TGCAGCGTTGAATGGGCTGAGCAGTTCTTC.

CDR3 residues: CASSLQGPGAGNTIYF. CDR3 DNA: TGCGCCAGCAGCTTACAGGGCCCCGGCGCTGGAAACACCATATATTTT. V is TRBV5-1 and J is TRBJ1-3, with D maybe TRBD1 (6 bases). Per germline, CDR1 SGHRS and CDR2 YFSETQ. Trimming shortened V by 2 bases and J by 2 bases, and 14 bases separated the two germline ends. This CDR3 is 16 amino acids long.

The chain has TRBV9 and TRBJ1-2, with D uncertain. The germline V gene encodes CDR1 SGDLS and CDR2 YYNGEE. V gave up 4 bases and J gave up 4 bases, with 14 bases separating them. The CDR3 consists of 14 residues. CDR3 in amino acids: CASSRLGVSYGYTF. As DNA, the CDR3 is TGTGCCAGCAGCCGACTCGGGGTCAGCTATGGCTACACCTTC.

The gene calls are TRBV7-9 and TRBJ1-4, with 8 bases fitting TRBD1. The CDR3 extends over 18 amino acids. The germline V gene has CDR1 SEHNR and CDR2 FQNEAQ (reference sequence). The V and J ends lost 5 bases and 0 bases, in that order; junction bases with no gene match: 11. The CDR3 protein is CASSPTPGQGATNEKLFF. The CDR3 bases are TGTGCCAGCAGCCCAACACCAGGACAGGGAGCAACTAATGAAAAACTGTTTTTT.

The chain joins TRBV27 to TRBJ2-2; D call uncertain. The V and J ends lost 3 bases and 5 bases respectively, with 13 bases between them. CDR1 MNHEY and CDR2 SMNVEV come from the germline V gene (reference sequence). The CDR3 consists of 15 residues. CDR3: CASSFSMVRTGELFF. Here the CDR3 DNA reads TGTGCCAGCAGTTTCTCAATGGTCCGGACCGGGGAGCTGTTTTTT.

The J gene is TRBJ2-1, the V gene TRBV2; 10 positions agree with TRBD2. The CDR3 is made up of 16 amino acids. The germline V gene encodes CDR1 SNHLY and CDR2 FYNNEI. The trim removed 7 bases at V and 1 base at J, leaving 7 bases unmatched. CDR3 DNA: TGTGCCAGCAAGATCACTAGCGGGGATTCCTACAATGAGCAGTTCTTC. It specifies CASKITSGDSYNEQFF.

The chain recombines TRBV19 with TRBJ2-7; possibly TRBD2 for D (5 bases). The CDR3 is 14 residues long. Germline V gene data show CDR1 as LNHDA and CDR2 as SQIVND (reference sequence). Trimming took 1 base from V and 1 from J, leaving 8 bases between them. The CDR3 coding sequence is TGTGCCAGTAGTATAGCCAGCGGATCCTACGAGCAGTACTTC. Protein: CASSIASGSYEQYF.